This T cell receptor (beta chain) came from a study of blood T cell repertoires in COVID-19. Whole-study context: Spain, Italy and the United States supplied samples that represented acute and convalescent COVID-19.

In the study's own analysis: By means of reference gene primer amplification, nucleated cell counts were estimated. TCRdb's copy holds only in-frame clones and misses some; the assay was immunoSEQ multiplex PCR. Clone size and V and J calls were adopted from that table, with D and trimming inferred from the DNA. The data contain roughly 99,000 clones, about 80% of them singletons. Sequencing used peripheral blood. The sequence derives from a man aged 65 to 79 with acute or convalescent COVID-19.

CDR3 sequence (DNA): TGTGCCAGCAGTGAAGCTGGGCCTGAAAAACTGTTTTTT. Translating it yields CASSEAGPEKLFF. The chain carries TRBV2 and TRBJ1-4, with D uncertain. The CDR3 has 13 amino acids. Trimming left V 0 bases short and J 7 bases short, with 6 bases between. Per the germline V gene, CDR1 is SNHLY and CDR2 is FYNNEI.